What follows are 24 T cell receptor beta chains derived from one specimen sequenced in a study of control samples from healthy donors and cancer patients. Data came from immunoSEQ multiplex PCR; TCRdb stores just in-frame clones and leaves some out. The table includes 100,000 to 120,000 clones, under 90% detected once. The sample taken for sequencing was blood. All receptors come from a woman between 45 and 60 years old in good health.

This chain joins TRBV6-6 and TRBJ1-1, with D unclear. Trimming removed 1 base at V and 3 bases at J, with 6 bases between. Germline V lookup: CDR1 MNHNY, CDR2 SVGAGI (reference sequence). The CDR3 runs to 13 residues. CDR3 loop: CASSYLPDTEAFF. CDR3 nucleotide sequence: TGTGCCAGCAGTTACTTGCCGGACACTGAAGCTTTCTTT.

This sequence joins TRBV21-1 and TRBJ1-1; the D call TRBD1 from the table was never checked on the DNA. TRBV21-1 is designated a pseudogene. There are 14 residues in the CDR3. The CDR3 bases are TGTGCCAGCCCAATGACAGGGGGCGGATTCTACGCTTTCTTT. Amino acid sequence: CASPMTGGGFYAFF.

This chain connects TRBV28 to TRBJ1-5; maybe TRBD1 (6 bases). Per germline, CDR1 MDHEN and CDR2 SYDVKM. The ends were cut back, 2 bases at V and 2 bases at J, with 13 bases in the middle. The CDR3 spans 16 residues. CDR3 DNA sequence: TGTGCCAGCAGTTTAATCGGGGGGGCTCGCAATCAGCCCCAGCATTTT. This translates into CASSLIGGARNQPQHF.

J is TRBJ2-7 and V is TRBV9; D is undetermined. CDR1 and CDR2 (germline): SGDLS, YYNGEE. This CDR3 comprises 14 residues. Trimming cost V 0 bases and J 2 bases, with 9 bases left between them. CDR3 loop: CASSVGGLTYEQYF. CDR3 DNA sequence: TGTGCCAGCAGCGTAGGCGGCCTGACCTACGAGCAGTACTTC.

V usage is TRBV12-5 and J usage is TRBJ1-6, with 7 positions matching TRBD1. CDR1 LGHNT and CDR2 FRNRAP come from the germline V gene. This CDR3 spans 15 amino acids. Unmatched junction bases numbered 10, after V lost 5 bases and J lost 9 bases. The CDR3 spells CASGTGTALSSPLHF. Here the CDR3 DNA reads TGTGCTAGTGGTACGGGGACAGCCTTGAGTTCACCCCTCCACTTT.

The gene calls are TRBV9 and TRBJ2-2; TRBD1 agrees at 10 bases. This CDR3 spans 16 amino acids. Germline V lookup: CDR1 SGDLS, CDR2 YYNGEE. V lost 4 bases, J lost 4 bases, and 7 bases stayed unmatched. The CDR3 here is CASSPPGQGGTGELFF. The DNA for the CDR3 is TGTGCCAGCAGCCCCCCTGGACAGGGGGGCACCGGGGAGCTGTTTTTT.

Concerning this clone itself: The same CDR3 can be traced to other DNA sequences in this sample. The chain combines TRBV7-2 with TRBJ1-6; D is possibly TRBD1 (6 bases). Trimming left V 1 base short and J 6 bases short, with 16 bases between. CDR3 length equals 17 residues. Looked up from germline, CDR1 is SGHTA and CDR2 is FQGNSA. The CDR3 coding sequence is TGTGCCAGCAGCTTAGTACCCGGGGGCATTGGTAATTCACCCCTCCACTTT. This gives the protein CASSLVPGGIGNSPLHF.

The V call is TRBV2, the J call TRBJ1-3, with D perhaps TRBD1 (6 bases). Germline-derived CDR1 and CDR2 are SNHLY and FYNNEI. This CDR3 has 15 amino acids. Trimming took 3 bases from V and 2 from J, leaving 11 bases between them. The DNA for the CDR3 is TGTGCCAGCAGTGAGACGGGGGGCACTGGAAACACCATATATTTT. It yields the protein CASSETGGTGNTIYF.

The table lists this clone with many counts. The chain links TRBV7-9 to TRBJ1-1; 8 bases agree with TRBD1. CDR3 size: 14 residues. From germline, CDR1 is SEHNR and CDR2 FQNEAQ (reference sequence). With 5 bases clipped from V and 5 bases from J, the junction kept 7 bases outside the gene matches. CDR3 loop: CASSGQGAGTEAFF. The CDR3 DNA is TGTGCCAGCAGCGGTCAGGGGGCCGGGACTGAAGCTTTCTTT.

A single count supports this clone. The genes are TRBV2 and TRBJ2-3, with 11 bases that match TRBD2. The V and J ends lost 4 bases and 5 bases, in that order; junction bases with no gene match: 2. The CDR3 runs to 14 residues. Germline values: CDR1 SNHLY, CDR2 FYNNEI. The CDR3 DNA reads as TGTGCCAGCAGTGGGGGACTAGCGGAAGATACGCAGTATTTT. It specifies CASSGGLAEDTQYF.

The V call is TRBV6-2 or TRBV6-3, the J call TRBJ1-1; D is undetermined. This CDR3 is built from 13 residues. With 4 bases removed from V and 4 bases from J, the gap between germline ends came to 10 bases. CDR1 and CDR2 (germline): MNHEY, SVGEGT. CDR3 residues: CASSSGLRTEAFF. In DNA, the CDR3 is TGTGCCAGCAGTTCGGGCCTCCGCACTGAAGCTTTCTTT.

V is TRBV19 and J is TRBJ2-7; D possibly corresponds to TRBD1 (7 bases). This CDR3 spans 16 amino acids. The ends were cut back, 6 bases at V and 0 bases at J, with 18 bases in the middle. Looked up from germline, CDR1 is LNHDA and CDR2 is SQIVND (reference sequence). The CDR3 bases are TGTGCCAGTAGCGATCACCGACAGGGAGGCTCCTACGAGCAGTACTTC. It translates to CASSDHRQGGSYEQYF.

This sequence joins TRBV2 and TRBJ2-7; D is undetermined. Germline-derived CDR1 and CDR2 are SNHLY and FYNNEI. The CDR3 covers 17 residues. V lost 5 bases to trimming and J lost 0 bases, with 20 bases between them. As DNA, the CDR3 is TGTGCCAGCAGTACCCGATTCCAAGGGCCAAGCTCCTACGAGCAGTACTTC. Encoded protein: CASSTRFQGPSSYEQYF.

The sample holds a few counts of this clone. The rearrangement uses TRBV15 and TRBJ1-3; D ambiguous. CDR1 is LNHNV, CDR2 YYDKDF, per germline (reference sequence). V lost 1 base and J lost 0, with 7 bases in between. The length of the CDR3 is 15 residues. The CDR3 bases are TGTGCCACCAGCAGAGGCGTCAGCTCTGGAAACACCATATATTTT. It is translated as CATSRGVSSGNTIYF.

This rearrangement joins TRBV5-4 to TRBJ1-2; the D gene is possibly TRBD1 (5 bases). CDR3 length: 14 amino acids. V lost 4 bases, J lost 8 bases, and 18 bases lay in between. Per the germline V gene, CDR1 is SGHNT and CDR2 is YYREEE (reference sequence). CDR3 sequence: CASSPIWRGRGYTF. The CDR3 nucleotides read TGTGCCAGCAGCCCTATTTGGAGGGGACGCGGCTACACCTTC. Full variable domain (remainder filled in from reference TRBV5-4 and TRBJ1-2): ETGVTQSPTHLIKTRGQQVTLRCSSQSGHNTVSWYQQALGQGPQFIFQYYREEENGRGNFPPRFSGLQFPNYSSELNVNALELDDSALYLCASSPIWRGRGYTFGSGTRLTVV.

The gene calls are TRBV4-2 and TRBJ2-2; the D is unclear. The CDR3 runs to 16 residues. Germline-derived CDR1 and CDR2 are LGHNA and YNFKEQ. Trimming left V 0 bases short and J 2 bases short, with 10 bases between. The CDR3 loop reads CASSQDPGLNTGELFF. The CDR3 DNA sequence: TGTGCCAGCAGCCAAGACCCAGGTCTTAACACCGGGGAGCTGTTTTTT.

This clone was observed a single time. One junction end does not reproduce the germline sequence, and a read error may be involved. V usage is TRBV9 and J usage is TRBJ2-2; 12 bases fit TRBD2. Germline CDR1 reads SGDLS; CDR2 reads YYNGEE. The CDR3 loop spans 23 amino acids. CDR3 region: CASSVVLAGISTSGRRKHRGAVF. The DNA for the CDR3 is TGTGCCAGCAGCGTAGTCTTGGCAGGGATCTCAACTAGCGGGAGGAGGAAACACCGGGGAGCTGTTTTT.

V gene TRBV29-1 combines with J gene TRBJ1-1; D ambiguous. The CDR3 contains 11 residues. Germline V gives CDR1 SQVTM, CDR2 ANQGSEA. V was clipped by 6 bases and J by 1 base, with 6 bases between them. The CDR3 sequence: CSVGKNTEAFF. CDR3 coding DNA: TGCAGCGTCGGAAAGAACACTGAAGCTTTCTTT.

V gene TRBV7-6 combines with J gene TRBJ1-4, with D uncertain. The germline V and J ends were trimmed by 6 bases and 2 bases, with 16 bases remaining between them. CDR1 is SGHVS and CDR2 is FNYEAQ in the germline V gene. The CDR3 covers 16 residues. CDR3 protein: CASSRPPGPTNEKLFF. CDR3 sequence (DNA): TGTGCCAGCAGTCGACCACCGGGCCCTACTAATGAAAAACTGTTTTTT.

CDR3 nucleotide sequence: TGTGCCAGCAGCGTAGTGGGGAGGGGAACCTACAATGAGCAGTTCTTC. This translates into CASSVVGRGTYNEQFF. This chain joins TRBV9 and TRBJ2-1, with TRBD2 identical over 7 bases. The CDR3 is 16 residues long. Germline V gene lookup returns CDR1 SGDLS and CDR2 YYNGEE. Unmatched junction bases numbered 5, after V lost 0 bases and J lost 2 bases. Full variable domain (remainder filled in from reference TRBV9 and TRBJ2-1): DSGVTQTPKHLITATGQRVTLRCSPRSGDLSVYWYQQSLDQGLQFLIQYYNGEERAKGNILERFSAQQFPDLHSELNLSSLELGDSALYFCASSVVGRGTYNEQFFGPGTRLTVL.

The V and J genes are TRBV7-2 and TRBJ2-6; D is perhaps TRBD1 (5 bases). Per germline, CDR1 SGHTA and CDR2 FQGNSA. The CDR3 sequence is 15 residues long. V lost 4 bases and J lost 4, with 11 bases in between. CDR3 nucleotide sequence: TGTGCCAGCAGCTCTACAGGTTTCGGGGCCAACGTCCTGACTTTC. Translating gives CASSSTGFGANVLTF.

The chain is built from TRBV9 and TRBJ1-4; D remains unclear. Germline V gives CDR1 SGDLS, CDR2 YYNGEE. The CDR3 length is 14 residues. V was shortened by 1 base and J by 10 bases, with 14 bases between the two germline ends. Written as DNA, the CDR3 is TGTGCCAGCAGCGTACGGGAGAGAGAGGGAAAACTGTTTTTT. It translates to CASSVREREGKLFF.

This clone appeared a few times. CDR3 in DNA: TGTGCCAGCAGCTTAGCGAATCAGGGTCTCAATGAGCAGTTCTTC. It codes for CASSLANQGLNEQFF. The V gene is TRBV7-2, the J gene TRBJ2-1; a weak D match, TRBD1 (5 bases). Trimming stripped 0 bases from V and 6 bases from J, with 12 bases between. The CDR3 covers 15 residues. Germline loops: CDR1 SGHTA, CDR2 FQGNSA.

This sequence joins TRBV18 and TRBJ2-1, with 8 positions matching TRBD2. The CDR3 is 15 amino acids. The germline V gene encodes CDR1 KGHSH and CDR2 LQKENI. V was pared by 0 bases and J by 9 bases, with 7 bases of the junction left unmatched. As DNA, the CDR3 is TGTGCCAGCTCACCACCGGGACTAGTAAAGGGTGAGCAGTTCTTC. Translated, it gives CASSPPGLVKGEQFF. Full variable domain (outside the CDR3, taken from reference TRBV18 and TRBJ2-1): NAGVMQNPRHLVRRRGQEARLRCSPMKGHSHVYWYRQLPEEGLKFMVYLQKENIIDESGMPKERFSAEFPKEGPSILRIQQVVRGDSAAYFCASSPPGLVKGEQFFGPGTRLTVL.